This T cell receptor beta chain was profiled in a study of Graves' ophthalmopathy and Graves' hyperthyroidism. RNA transcripts served as template for amplifying TCR beta CDR3 sequences. The first round was an RT-PCR with HTBI primers, and the second round was a multiplex PCR. MiXCR was run by TCRdb on the multiplex PCR reads, yielding one entry per CDR3 protein. The sample has about 1.1 million distinct CDR3 sequences, 36% seen once. This clonotype was counted a few times. CDR3 length: 16 residues. V lost 5 bases, J lost 0 bases, and 7 bases stayed unmatched. Germline CDR1 SGHAT, CDR2 FQDESV (reference sequence).

The receptor was isolated from an adult man with Graves' hyperthyroidism. The rearrangement links TRBV11-1 to TRBJ1-5; 7 bases align to TRBD1. Input material: peripheral blood or thyroid tissue (not recorded which). The CDR3 nucleotides are TGTGCCAGCAGCCTGACAGGGAGGGCTAGCAATCAGCCCCAGCATTTT. It is translated as CASSLTGRASNQPQHF.